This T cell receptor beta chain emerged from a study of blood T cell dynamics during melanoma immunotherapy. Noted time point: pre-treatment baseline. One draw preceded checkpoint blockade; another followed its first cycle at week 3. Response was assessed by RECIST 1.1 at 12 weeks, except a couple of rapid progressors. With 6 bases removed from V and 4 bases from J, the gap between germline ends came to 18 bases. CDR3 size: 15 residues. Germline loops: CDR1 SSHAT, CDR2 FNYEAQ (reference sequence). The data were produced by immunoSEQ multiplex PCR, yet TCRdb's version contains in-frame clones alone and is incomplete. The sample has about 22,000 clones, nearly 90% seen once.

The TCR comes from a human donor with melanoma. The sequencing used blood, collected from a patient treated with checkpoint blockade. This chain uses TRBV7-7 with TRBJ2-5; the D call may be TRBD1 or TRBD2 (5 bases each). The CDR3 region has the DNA TGTGCCAGCAGTCATGACCCGGGACGGTCAGAGACCCAGTACTTC. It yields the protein CASSHDPGRSETQYF.